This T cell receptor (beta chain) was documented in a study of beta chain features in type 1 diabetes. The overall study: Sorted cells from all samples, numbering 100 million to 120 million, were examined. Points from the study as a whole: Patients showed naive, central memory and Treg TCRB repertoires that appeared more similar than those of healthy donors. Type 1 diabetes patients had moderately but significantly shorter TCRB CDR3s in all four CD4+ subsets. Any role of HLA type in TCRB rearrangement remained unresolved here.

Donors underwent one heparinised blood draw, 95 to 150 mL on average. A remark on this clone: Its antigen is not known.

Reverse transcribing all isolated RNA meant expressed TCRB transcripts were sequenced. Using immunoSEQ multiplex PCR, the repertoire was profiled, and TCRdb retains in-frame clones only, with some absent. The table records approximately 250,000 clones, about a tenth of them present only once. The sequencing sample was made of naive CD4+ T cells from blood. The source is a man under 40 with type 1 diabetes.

The CDR3 DNA follows: TGTGCCAGCTCACTAATAACGACAGGGGCCCACGAGCAGTACTTC. Encoded protein: CASSLITTGAHEQYF. V gene TRBV18 combines with J gene TRBJ2-7, with TRBD1 identical over 8 bases. Looked up from germline, CDR1 is KGHSH and CDR2 is LQKENI. V lost 4 bases to trimming and J lost 5 bases; unmatched junction nucleotides: 10. CDR3 length equals 15 residues.